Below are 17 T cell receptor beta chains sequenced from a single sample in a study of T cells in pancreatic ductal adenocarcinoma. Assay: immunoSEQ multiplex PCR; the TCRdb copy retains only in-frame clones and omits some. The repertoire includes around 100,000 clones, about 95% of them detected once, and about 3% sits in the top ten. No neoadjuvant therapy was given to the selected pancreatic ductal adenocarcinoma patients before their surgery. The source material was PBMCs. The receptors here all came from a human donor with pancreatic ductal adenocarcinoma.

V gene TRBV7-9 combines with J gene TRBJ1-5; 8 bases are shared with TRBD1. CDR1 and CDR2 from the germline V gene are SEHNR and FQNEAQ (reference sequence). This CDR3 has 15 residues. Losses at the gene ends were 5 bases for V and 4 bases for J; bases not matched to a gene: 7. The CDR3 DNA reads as TGTGCCAGCAGCACATCGACAGGGGTAAATCAGCCCCAGCATTTT. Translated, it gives CASSTSTGVNQPQHF.

The CDR3 DNA sequence: TGCGCCAGCAGCTTGCAGGCCGCGAACACTGAAGCTTTCTTT. This encodes CASSLQAANTEAFF. V and J are TRBV5-1 and TRBJ1-1, with unresolved D. There are 14 residues in the CDR3. The germline V gene encodes CDR1 SGHRS and CDR2 YFSETQ. Trimming pared 1 base from V and 1 base from J, leaving 8 bases between.

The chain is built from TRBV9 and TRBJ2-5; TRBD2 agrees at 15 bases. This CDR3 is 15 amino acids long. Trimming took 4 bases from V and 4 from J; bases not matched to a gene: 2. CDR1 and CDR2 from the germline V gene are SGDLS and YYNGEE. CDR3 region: CASSPGLAGGETQYF. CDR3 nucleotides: TGTGCCAGCAGCCCGGGACTAGCGGGAGGAGAGACCCAGTACTTC. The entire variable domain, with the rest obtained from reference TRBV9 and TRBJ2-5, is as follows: DSGVTQTPKHLITATGQRVTLRCSPRSGDLSVYWYQQSLDQGLQFLIQYYNGEERAKGNILERFSAQQFPDLHSELNLSSLELGDSALYFCASSPGLAGGETQYFGPGTRLLVL.

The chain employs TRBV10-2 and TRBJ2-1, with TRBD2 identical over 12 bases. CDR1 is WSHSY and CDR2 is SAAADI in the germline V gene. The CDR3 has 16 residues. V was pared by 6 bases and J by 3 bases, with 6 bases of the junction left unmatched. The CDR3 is CASRETSGRLYNEQFF. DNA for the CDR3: TGCGCCAGCAGGGAAACTAGCGGGAGGCTCTACAATGAGCAGTTCTTC.

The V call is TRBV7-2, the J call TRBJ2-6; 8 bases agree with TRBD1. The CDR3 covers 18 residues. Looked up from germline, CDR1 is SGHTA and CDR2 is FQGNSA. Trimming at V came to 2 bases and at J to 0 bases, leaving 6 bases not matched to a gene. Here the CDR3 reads CASSLLPGGVSGANVLTF. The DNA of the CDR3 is TGTGCCAGCAGCTTATTGCCAGGGGGCGTCTCTGGGGCCAACGTCCTGACTTTC.

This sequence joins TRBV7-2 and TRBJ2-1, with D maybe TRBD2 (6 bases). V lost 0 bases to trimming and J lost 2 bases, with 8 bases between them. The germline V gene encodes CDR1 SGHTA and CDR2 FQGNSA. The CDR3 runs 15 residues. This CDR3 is CASSLAGGAYNEQFF. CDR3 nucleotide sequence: TGTGCCAGCAGCTTAGCGGGAGGTGCCTACAATGAGCAGTTCTTC. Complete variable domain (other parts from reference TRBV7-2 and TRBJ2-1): GAGVSQSPSNKVTEKGKDVELRCDPISGHTALYWYRQSLGQGLEFLIYFQGNSAPDKSGLPSDRFSAERTGGSVSTLTIQRTQQEDSAVYLCASSLAGGAYNEQFFGPGTRLTVL.

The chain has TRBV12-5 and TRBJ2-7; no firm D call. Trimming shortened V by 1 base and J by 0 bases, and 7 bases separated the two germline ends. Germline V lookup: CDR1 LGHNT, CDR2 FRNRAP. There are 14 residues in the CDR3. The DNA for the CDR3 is TGTGCTAGTGGTTTGGGACAACTCTCCTACGAGCAGTACTTC. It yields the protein CASGLGQLSYEQYF.

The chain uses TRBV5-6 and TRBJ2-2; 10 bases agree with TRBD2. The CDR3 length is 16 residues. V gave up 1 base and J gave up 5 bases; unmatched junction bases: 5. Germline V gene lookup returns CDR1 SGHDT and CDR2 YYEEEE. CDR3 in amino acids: CASSLWSGRGTGELFF. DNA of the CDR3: TGTGCCAGCAGCTTGTGGAGCGGGAGGGGTACCGGGGAGCTGTTTTTT.

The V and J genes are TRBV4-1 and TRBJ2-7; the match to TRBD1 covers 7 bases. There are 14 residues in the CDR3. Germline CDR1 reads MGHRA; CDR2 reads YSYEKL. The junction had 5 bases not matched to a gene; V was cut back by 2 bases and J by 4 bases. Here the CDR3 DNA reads TGCGCCAGCAGCCAAAACGGACAGGAGTACGAGCAGTACTTC. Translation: CASSQNGQEYEQYF.

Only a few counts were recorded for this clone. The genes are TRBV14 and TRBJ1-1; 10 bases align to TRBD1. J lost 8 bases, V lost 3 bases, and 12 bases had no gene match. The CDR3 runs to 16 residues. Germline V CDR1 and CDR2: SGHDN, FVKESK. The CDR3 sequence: CASSHGPGQGPPEAFF. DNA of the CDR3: TGTGCCAGCAGCCACGGACCGGGACAGGGGCCGCCGGAAGCTTTCTTT.

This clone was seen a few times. In nucleotides, the CDR3 is TGTGCCAGCAGTCCTTGGGGGACAGGGGTTTTTCCCGGGGAGCTGTTTTTT. Its protein product is CASSPWGTGVFPGELFF. This chain links TRBV27 with TRBJ2-2; 10 bases match TRBD1. V was pared by 5 bases and J by 6 bases, with 12 bases of the junction left unmatched. CDR1 is MNHEY and CDR2 is SMNVEV in the germline V gene (reference sequence). CDR3 size: 17 residues.

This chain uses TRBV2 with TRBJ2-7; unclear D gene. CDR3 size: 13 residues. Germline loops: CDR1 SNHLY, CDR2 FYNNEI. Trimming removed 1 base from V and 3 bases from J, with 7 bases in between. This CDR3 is CASSEVSLYEQYF. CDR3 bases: TGTGCCAGCAGTGAAGTGTCCCTCTACGAGCAGTACTTC.

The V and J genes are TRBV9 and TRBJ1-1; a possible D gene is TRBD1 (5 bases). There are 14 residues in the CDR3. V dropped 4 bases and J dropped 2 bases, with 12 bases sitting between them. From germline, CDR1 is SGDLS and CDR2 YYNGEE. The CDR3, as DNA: TGTGCCAGCAGCCCGGGGGGAGGAAACACTGAAGCTTTCTTT. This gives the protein CASSPGGGNTEAFF. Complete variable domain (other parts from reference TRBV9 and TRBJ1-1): DSGVTQTPKHLITATGQRVTLRCSPRSGDLSVYWYQQSLDQGLQFLIQYYNGEERAKGNILERFSAQQFPDLHSELNLSSLELGDSALYFCASSPGGGNTEAFFGQGTRLTVV.

In DNA, the CDR3 is TGCGCCAGCAGCCCTGGACAGGGGGCAATCGGCGAGCAGTACTTC. Residues: CASSPGQGAIGEQYF. The chain employs TRBV5-1 and TRBJ2-7; 11 bases align to TRBD1. CDR1 and CDR2 (germline): SGHRS, YFSETQ. V shed 4 bases and J 6 bases; nucleotides not matched to a gene: 9. This CDR3 comprises 15 residues.

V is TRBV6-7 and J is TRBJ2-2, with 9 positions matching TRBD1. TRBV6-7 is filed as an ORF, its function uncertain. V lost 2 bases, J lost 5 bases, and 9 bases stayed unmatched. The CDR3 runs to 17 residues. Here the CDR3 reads CASSYGEDRGETGELFF. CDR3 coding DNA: TGTGCCAGCAGTTACGGTGAGGACAGGGGTGAAACCGGGGAGCTGTTTTTT.

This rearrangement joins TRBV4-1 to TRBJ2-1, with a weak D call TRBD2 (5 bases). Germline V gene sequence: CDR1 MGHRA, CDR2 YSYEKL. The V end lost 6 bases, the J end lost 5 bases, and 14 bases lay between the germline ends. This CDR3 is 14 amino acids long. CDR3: CASRDLRLDNEQFF. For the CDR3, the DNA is TGCGCCAGCAGGGACTTGAGGCTGGACAATGAGCAGTTCTTC.

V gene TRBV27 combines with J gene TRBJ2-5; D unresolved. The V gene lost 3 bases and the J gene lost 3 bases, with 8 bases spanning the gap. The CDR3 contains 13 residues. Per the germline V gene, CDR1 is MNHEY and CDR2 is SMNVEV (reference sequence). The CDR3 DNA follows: TGTGCCAGCAGTTTCCGCCCGGAAGAGACCCAGTACTTC. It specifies CASSFRPEETQYF.